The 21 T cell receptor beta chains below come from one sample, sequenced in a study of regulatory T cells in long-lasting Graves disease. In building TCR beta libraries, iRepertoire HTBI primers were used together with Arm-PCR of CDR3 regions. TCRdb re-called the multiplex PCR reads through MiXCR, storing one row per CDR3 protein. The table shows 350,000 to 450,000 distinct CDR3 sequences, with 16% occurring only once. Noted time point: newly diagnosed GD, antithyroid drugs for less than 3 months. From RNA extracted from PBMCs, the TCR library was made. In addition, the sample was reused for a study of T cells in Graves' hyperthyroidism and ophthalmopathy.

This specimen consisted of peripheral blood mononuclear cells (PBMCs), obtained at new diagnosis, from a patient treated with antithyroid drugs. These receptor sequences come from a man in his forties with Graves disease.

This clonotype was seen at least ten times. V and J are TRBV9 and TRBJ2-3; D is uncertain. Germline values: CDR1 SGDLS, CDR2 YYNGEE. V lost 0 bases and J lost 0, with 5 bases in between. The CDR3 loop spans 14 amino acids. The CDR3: CASSVGASTDTQYF. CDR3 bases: TGTGCCAGCAGCGTAGGAGCTAGCACAGATACGCAGTATTTT.

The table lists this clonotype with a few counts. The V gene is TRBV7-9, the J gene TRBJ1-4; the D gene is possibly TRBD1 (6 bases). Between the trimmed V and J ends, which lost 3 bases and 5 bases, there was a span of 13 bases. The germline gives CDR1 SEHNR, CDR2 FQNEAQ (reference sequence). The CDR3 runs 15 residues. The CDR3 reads CASSFSGTPNEKLFF. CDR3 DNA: TGTGCCAGCAGCTTCTCCGGGACACCCAATGAAAAACTGTTTTTT.

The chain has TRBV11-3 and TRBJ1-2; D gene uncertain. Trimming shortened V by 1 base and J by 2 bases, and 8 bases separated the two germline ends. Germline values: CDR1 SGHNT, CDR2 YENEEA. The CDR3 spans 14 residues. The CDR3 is CASSLGIGNYGYTF. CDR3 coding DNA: TGTGCCAGCAGCTTAGGAATAGGGAACTATGGCTACACCTTC.

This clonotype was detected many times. CDR3 in DNA: TGTGCCAGCAGTTTCCCGGGACAGGGTCAACGGAACACTGAAGCTTTCTTT. Its translation: CASSFPGQGQRNTEAFF. The rearrangement uses TRBV28 and TRBJ1-1; 9 nucleotides align to TRBD1. The CDR3 has 17 residues. Germline V lookup: CDR1 MDHEN, CDR2 SYDVKM. V was clipped by 3 bases and J by 1 base; unmatched bases: 9.

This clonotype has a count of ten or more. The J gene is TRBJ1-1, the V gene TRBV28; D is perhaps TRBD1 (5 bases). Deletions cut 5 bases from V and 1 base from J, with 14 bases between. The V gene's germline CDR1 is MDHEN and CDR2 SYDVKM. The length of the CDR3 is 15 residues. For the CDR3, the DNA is TGTGCCAGCAGTCCACCCCCGGGGGGGAACACTGAAGCTTTCTTT. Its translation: CASSPPPGGNTEAFF.

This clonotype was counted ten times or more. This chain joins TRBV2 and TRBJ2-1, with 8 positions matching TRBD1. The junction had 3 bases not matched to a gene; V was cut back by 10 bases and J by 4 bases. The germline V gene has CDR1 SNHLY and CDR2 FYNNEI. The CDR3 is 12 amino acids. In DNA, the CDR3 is TGTGCCACGGGACAGGAATACAATGAGCAGTTCTTC. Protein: CATGQEYNEQFF.

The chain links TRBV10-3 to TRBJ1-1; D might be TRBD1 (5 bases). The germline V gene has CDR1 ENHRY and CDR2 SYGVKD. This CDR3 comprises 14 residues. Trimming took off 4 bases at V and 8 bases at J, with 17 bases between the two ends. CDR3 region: CAISATGGEVEAFF. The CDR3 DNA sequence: TGTGCCATCAGTGCCACGGGGGGGGAGGTCGAAGCTTTCTTT.

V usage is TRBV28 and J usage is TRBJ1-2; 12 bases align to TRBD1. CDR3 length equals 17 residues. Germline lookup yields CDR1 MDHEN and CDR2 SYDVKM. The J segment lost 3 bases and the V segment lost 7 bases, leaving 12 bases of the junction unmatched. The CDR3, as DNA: TGTGCCAGCACCGATCAAAGTGGGACAGGGGGCGACTATGGCTACACCTTC. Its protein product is CASTDQSGTGGDYGYTF.

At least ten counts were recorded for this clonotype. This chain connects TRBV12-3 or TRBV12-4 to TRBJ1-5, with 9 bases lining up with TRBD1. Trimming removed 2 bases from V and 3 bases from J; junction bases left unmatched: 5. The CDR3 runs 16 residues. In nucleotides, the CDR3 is TGTGCCAGCAGTTTACGAGGGACAGGGCTCAATCAGCCCCAGCATTTT. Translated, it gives CASSLRGTGLNQPQHF.

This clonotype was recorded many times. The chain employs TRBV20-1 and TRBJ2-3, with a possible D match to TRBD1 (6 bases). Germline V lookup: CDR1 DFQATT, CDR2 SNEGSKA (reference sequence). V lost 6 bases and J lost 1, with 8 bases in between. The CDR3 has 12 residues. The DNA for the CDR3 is TGCAGTGCCGCAGGGGGCACAGATACGCAGTATTTT. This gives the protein CSAAGGTDTQYF.

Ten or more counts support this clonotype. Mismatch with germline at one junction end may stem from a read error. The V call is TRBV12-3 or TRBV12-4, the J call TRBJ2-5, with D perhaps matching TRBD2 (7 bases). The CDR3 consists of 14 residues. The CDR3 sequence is CASSLGGAGETQYF. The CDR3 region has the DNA TGTGCCAGCAGCTTAGGGGGGGCCGGAGAGACCCAGTACTTC.

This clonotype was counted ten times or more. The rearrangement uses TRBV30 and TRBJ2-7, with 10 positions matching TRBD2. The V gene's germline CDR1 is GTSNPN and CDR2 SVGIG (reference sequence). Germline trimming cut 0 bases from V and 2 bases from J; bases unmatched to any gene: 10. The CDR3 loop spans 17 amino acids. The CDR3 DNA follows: TGTGCCTGGAGTGTCCCCTCCGGGAGCGGGGGGGCCTACGAGCAGTACTTC. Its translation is CAWSVPSGSGGAYEQYF.

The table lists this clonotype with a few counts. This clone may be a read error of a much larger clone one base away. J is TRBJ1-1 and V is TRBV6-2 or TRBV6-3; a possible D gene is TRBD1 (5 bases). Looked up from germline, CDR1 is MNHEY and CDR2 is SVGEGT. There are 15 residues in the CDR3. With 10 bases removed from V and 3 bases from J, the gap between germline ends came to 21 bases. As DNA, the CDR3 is TGTGCCAACAGACTCCGGATAGGGGTCGACACTGAAGCTTTCTTT. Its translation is CANRLRIGVDTEAFF.

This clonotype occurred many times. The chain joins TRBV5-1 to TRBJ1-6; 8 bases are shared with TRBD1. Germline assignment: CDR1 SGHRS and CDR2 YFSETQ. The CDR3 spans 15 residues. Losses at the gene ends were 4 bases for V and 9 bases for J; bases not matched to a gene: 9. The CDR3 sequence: CASSGDGQGISPLHF. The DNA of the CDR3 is TGCGCCAGCAGCGGGGACGGACAGGGAATTTCACCCCTCCACTTT. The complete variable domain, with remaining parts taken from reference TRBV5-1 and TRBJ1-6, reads KAGVTQTPRYLIKTRGQQVTLSCSPISGHRSVSWYQQTPGQGLQFLFEYFSETQRNKGNFPGRFSGRQFSNSRSEMNVSTLELGDSALYLCASSGDGQGISPLHFGNGTRLTVT.

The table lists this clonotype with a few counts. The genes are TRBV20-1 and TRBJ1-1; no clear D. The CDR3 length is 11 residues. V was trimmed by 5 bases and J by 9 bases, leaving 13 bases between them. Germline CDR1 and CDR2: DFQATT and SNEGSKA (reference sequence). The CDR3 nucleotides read TGCAGTGCTCGGACGGGTTATCAAGCTTTCTTT. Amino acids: CSARTGYQAFF.

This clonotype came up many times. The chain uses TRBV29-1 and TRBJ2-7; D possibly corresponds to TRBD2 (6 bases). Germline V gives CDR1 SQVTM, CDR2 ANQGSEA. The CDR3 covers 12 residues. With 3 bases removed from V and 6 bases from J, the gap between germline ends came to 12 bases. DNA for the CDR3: TGCAGCGTTGATGGGGGGTACGGCGAGCAGTACTTC. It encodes CSVDGGYGEQYF.

The DNA for the CDR3 is TGCAGCGCCCGCCCCCTGAGCACCGGGGAGCTGTTTTTT. This encodes CSARPLSTGELFF. The chain links TRBV29-1 to TRBJ2-2; D is unresolved. Germline CDR1 reads SQVTM; CDR2 reads ANQGSEA. Trimming pared 7 bases from V and 4 bases from J, leaving 13 bases between. There are 13 residues in the CDR3.

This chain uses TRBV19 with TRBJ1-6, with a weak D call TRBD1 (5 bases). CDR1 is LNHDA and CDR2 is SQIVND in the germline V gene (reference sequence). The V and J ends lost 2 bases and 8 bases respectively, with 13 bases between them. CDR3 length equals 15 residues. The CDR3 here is CASSIKQGRDSPLHF. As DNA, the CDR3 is TGTGCCAGTAGTATAAAGCAGGGCAGGGATTCACCCCTCCACTTT.

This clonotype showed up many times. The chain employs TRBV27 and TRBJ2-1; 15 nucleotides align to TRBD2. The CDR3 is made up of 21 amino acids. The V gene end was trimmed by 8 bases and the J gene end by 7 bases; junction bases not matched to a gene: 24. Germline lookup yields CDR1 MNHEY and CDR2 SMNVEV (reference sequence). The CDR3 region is CASQHRSWTGTSGGTGNEQFF. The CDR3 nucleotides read TGTGCCAGCCAGCATCGCAGCTGGACCGGGACTAGCGGGGGGACTGGGAATGAGCAGTTCTTC.

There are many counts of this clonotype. The CDR3 bases are TGTGCCAGCAGCCAAGATCCATCCCGGGGGGCTTTCTTT. It is translated as CASSQDPSRGAFF. V usage is TRBV4-2 and J usage is TRBJ1-1, with a tentative D call TRBD1 (5 bases). The CDR3 sequence is 13 residues long. Trimming removed 0 bases from V and 11 bases from J, with 13 bases in between. Germline V gene data show CDR1 as LGHNA and CDR2 as YNFKEQ.

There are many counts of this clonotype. The CDR3 DNA sequence: TGTGCCAGCAGTTTATCCCACGGGTGGGGGACCACCGGGGAGCTGTTTTTT. The encoded protein is CASSLSHGWGTTGELFF. V is TRBV28 and J is TRBJ2-2; D is perhaps TRBD1 or TRBD2 (5 bases each). Germline V CDR1 and CDR2: MDHEN, SYDVKM. The CDR3 loop spans 17 amino acids. The ends were cut back, 1 base at V and 4 bases at J, with 16 bases in the middle. Filled out from reference TRBV28 and TRBJ2-2, the complete variable domain reads DVKVTQSSRYLVKRTGEKVFLECVQDMDHENMFWYRQDPGLGLRLIYFSYDVKMKEKGDIPEGYSVSREKKERFSLILESASTNQTSMYLCASSLSHGWGTTGELFFGEGSRLTVL.